These 25 T cell receptor beta chains came from one sample sequenced in a study of cytomegalovirus exposure and HLA in healthy donors. The table came from immunoSEQ multiplex PCR; TCRdb's copy has only in-frame clones and leaves some out. The sample lists about 98,000 clones, around 85% seen once, with roughly 4.3% in the top ten. The material sequenced was PBMCs. The receptors stem from a woman in her thirties in good health and CMV-seronegative.

The rearrangement links TRBV25-1 to TRBJ1-4, with 9 bases that match TRBD1. The CDR3 runs 14 residues. Germline CDR1 is MGHDK and CDR2 is SYGVNS. With 6 bases clipped from V and 4 bases from J, the junction kept 3 bases outside the gene matches. The CDR3 sequence is CASRADRGNEKLFF. As DNA, the CDR3 is TGTGCCAGCAGGGCGGACAGGGGTAATGAAAAACTGTTTTTT.

The chain links TRBV2 to TRBJ2-5; 8 nucleotides agree with TRBD1. CDR3 length equals 14 residues. Unmatched junction bases numbered 6, after V lost 8 bases and J lost 1 base. The germline CDR1 and CDR2 sequences are SNHLY and FYNNEI. CDR3 protein: CASFRDRLQETQYF. DNA for the CDR3: TGTGCCAGCTTTAGGGACAGGCTCCAAGAGACCCAGTACTTC.

The sample holds one count of this clone. The chain has TRBV2 and TRBJ2-2, with TRBD2 as a possible D gene (5 bases). Germline CDR1 and CDR2: SNHLY and FYNNEI. The CDR3 runs 15 residues. V was shortened by 5 bases and J by 2 bases, with 12 bases between the two germline ends. CDR3 residues: CASSPGRVNTGELFF. DNA of the CDR3: TGTGCCAGCAGTCCCGGGCGGGTAAACACCGGGGAGCTGTTTTTT.

V and J are TRBV5-1 and TRBJ2-2; 10 nucleotides align to TRBD2. The CDR3 consists of 16 residues. From germline, CDR1 is SGHRS and CDR2 YFSETQ. V lost 0 bases, J lost 3 bases, and 2 bases stayed unmatched. In DNA form, the CDR3 reads TGCGCCAGCAGCTTGGCCAGCGGGGGGGACACCGGGGAGCTGTTTTTT. This sequence encodes CASSLASGGDTGELFF.

The V call is TRBV6-5, the J call TRBJ1-2; D is possibly TRBD1 (5 bases). This CDR3 has 12 residues. The germline V gene has CDR1 MNHEY and CDR2 SVGAGI. Between the trimmed V and J ends, which lost 5 bases and 5 bases, there was a span of 9 bases. Here the CDR3 DNA reads TGTGCCAGCAGTGACAGTGGATATGGCTACACCTTC. Its protein product is CASSDSGYGYTF.

The chain employs TRBV5-1 and TRBJ2-7; the D gene is possibly TRBD1 (6 bases). The V gene's germline CDR1 is SGHRS and CDR2 YFSETQ. The CDR3 extends over 14 amino acids. V lost 6 bases and J lost 0, with 13 bases in between. This chain's CDR3 is CASTGQTSSYEQYF. The CDR3 nucleotides read TGCGCCAGCACTGGACAGACGAGCTCCTACGAGCAGTACTTC.

V gene TRBV6-6 combines with J gene TRBJ2-5, with D perhaps TRBD2 (5 bases). Germline V gives CDR1 MNHNY, CDR2 SVGAGI (reference sequence). Trimming stripped 0 bases from V and 9 bases from J, with 8 bases between. This CDR3 region has 12 residues. The CDR3 sequence: CASSYSSGAQYF. CDR3 nucleotides: TGTGCCAGCAGTTACTCGTCCGGGGCCCAGTACTTC.

The CDR3 loop is CASSYSGRYEQYF. CDR3 DNA sequence: TGTGCCAGCAGTTACTCGGGCCGCTACGAGCAGTACTTC. The chain is built from TRBV6-5 and TRBJ2-7, with D hard to call. Looked up from germline, CDR1 is MNHEY and CDR2 is SVGAGI. The CDR3 covers 13 residues. The V and J ends lost 0 bases and 3 bases respectively, with 6 bases between them.

The CDR3 here is CASSQELGAPGELFF. CDR3 in DNA: TGCGCCAGCAGCCAAGAGTTGGGGGCGCCCGGGGAGCTGTTTTTT. V and J are TRBV4-1 and TRBJ2-2; tentative D call: TRBD1 (6 bases). Trimming stripped 0 bases from V and 6 bases from J, with 11 bases between. The V gene's germline CDR1 is MGHRA and CDR2 YSYEKL. This CDR3 contains 15 residues.

This chain joins TRBV18 and TRBJ2-2; the match to TRBD2 covers 13 bases. This CDR3 spans 20 amino acids. Trimming removed 5 bases from V and 2 bases from J; junction bases left unmatched: 14. The V gene's germline CDR1 is KGHSH and CDR2 LQKENI. CDR3 nucleotides: TGTGCCAGCTCAGTCCTAGGACTAGCGGGAGCCAATCCCAACACCGGGGAGCTGTTTTTT. Encoded protein: CASSVLGLAGANPNTGELFF.

The chain combines TRBV5-4 with TRBJ2-4; 7 positions agree with TRBD1. The J segment lost 5 bases and the V segment lost 2 bases, leaving 13 bases of the junction unmatched. CDR3 length: 17 residues. The germline V gene encodes CDR1 SGHNT and CDR2 YYREEE (reference sequence). The CDR3 DNA reads as TGTGCCAGCAGCTTAAGTTGGAGACAGGGTATCGAAAACATTCAGTACTTC. Protein: CASSLSWRQGIENIQYF.

V is TRBV19 and J is TRBJ2-2, with 13 positions matching TRBD2. J was trimmed by 5 bases and V by 8 bases; bases with no gene match: 8. The CDR3 totals 16 residues. Per germline, CDR1 LNHDA and CDR2 SQIVND (reference sequence). The CDR3 bases are TGTGCCAGTGGCGAAAGGACTAGCGGGAGTACCGGGGAGCTGTTTTTT. Protein: CASGERTSGSTGELFF.

The chain employs TRBV19 and TRBJ2-1; D is perhaps TRBD1 (5 bases). V was pared by 5 bases and J by 0 bases, with 11 bases between. From germline, CDR1 is LNHDA and CDR2 SQIVND (reference sequence). The CDR3 is 15 amino acids. CDR3 in amino acids: CASSYQGNSYNEQFF. The DNA of the CDR3 is TGTGCCAGTAGTTACCAGGGAAACTCCTACAATGAGCAGTTCTTC.

The chain uses TRBV28 and TRBJ2-7; D may be TRBD1 (5 bases). There are 14 residues in the CDR3. V was clipped by 7 bases and J by 5 bases, with 18 bases between them. Germline V CDR1 and CDR2: MDHEN, SYDVKM. The CDR3, as DNA: TGTGCCAGCACCCCCCCGCTAGGGGCCAACGAGCAGTACTTC. Translation: CASTPPLGANEQYF.

The table lists this clone with a few counts. This chain joins TRBV12-5 and TRBJ2-1, with 9 bases aligning to TRBD1. V was clipped by 6 bases and J by 1 base; unmatched bases: 1. Per the germline V gene, CDR1 is LGHNT and CDR2 is FRNRAP. The CDR3 consists of 14 residues. CDR3 nucleotide sequence: TGTGCTAGTGGGGACAGGGGTTCCTACAATGAGCAGTTCTTC. This translates into CASGDRGSYNEQFF.

In DNA form, the CDR3 reads TGTGCCAGCAGCTTCGGGACAGGTGGCACTGAAGCTTTCTTT. Its protein is CASSFGTGGTEAFF. This chain links TRBV7-9 with TRBJ1-1; 8 nucleotides line up with TRBD1. Germline V lookup: CDR1 SEHNR, CDR2 FQNEAQ (reference sequence). This CDR3 contains 14 residues. V was clipped by 3 bases and J by 4 bases; unmatched bases: 4. The variable domain in full, with the rest retrieved from reference TRBV7-9 and TRBJ1-1, is DTGVSQNPRHKITKRGQNVTFRCDPISEHNRLYWYRQTLGQGPEFLTYFQNEAQLEKSRLLSDRFSAERPKGSFSTLEIQRTEQGDSAMYLCASSFGTGGTEAFFGQGTRLTVV.

The chain employs TRBV19 and TRBJ2-1; TRBD2 aligns across 9 bases. Germline CDR1 reads LNHDA; CDR2 reads SQIVND (reference sequence). The CDR3 contains 15 residues. The J segment lost 5 bases and the V segment lost 2 bases, leaving 4 bases of the junction unmatched. CDR3 DNA sequence: TGTGCCAGTAGTATAAAGACTAGCGGTCACAATGAGCAGTTCTTC. Translated, it gives CASSIKTSGHNEQFF. The full variable domain, its missing parts supplied by reference TRBV19 and TRBJ2-1, is DGGITQSPKYLFRKEGQNVTLSCEQNLNHDAMYWYRQDPGQGLRLIYYSQIVNDFQKGDIAEGYSVSREKKESFPLTVTSAQKNPTAFYLCASSIKTSGHNEQFFGPGTRLTVL.

V is TRBV5-6 and J is TRBJ2-2, with 7 bases that match TRBD1. The junction had 1 base not matched to a gene; V was cut back by 4 bases and J by 7 bases. In germline, CDR1 is SGHDT, CDR2 YYEEEE. CDR3 length: 12 amino acids. CDR3 sequence (DNA): TGTGCCAGCAGCAACAGGGGCGGGGAGCTGTTTTTT. Translated: CASSNRGGELFF.

This chain joins TRBV7-2 and TRBJ2-3; D remains ambiguous. V lost 0 bases to trimming and J lost 3 bases, with 10 bases between them. This CDR3 spans 15 amino acids. Germline V lookup: CDR1 SGHTA, CDR2 FQGNSA. The CDR3 region has the DNA TGTGCCAGCAGCTTAGCGCTCGCAGGAACAGATACGCAGTATTTT. The encoded protein is CASSLALAGTDTQYF.

The chain employs TRBV19 and TRBJ2-7; TRBD1 matches at 12 bases. CDR1 is LNHDA, CDR2 SQIVND, per germline (reference sequence). The CDR3 runs to 21 residues. The ends lost 5 bases at V and 4 bases at J; junction bases unmatched: 24. The DNA for the CDR3 is TGTGCCAGTAGTCCGATAGGGTTCCGGGACAGGGGGCGTCCCCACCCTTACGAGCAGTACTTC. Its translation: CASSPIGFRDRGRPHPYEQYF.

The chain recombines TRBV18 with TRBJ2-1; no reliable D call. Trimming removed 4 bases from V and 7 bases from J, with 5 bases in between. Germline-derived CDR1 and CDR2 are KGHSH and LQKENI. The CDR3 length is 11 residues. In nucleotides, the CDR3 is TGTGCCAGCTCACTAGCAAATGAGCAGTTCTTC. It specifies CASSLANEQFF.

This clone was observed a few times. The chain is built from TRBV6-1 and TRBJ1-5; D remains ambiguous. This CDR3 spans 12 amino acids. Germline loops: CDR1 MNHNS, CDR2 SASEGT. V lost 1 base to trimming and J lost 6 bases, with 4 bases between them. The CDR3 nucleotides read TGTGCCAGCAGTGAAGTCAGTCAGCCCCAGCATTTT. This translates into CASSEVSQPQHF.

The chain couples TRBV9 to TRBJ2-7; D may be TRBD2 (6 bases). The germline gives CDR1 SGDLS, CDR2 YYNGEE. V lost 2 bases and J 0 bases, leaving 9 bases between the germline ends. This CDR3 contains 14 residues. For the CDR3, the DNA is TGTGCCAGCAGCGTCCGGGACTTCTCCTACGAGCAGTACTTC. Protein product: CASSVRDFSYEQYF.

The V call is TRBV5-4, the J call TRBJ2-3, with D maybe TRBD2 (6 bases). The V and J ends lost 2 bases and 7 bases respectively, with 17 bases between them. CDR1 SGHNT and CDR2 YYREEE come from the germline V gene (reference sequence). The CDR3 is made up of 15 amino acids. The CDR3 DNA is TGTGCCAGCAGCTTTGAACTAGCAGCCCGCAATACGCAGTATTTT. Translated: CASSFELAARNTQYF.

J is TRBJ1-1 and V is TRBV25-1; TRBD1 might be the D (6 bases). The CDR3 has 15 residues. Trimming pared 6 bases from V and 7 bases from J, leaving 21 bases between. Germline assignment: CDR1 MGHDK and CDR2 SYGVNS. The CDR3 spells CASRGYFQGRGEAFF. In DNA, the CDR3 is TGTGCCAGCAGGGGATACTTTCAGGGGAGAGGTGAAGCTTTCTTT.